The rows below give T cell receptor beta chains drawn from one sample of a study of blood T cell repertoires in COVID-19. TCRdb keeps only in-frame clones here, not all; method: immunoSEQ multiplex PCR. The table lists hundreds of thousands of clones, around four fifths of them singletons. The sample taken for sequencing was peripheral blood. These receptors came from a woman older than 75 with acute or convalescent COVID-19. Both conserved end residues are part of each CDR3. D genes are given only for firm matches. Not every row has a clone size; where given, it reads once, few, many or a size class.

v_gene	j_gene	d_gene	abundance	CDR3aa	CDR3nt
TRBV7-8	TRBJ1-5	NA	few	CASSLGAGEGGNQPQHF	TGTGCCAGCAGCTTAGGGGCGGGGGAAGGTGGCAATCAGCCCCAGCATTTT
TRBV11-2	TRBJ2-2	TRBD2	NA	CASRNNRGGTGELFF	TGTGCCAGCAGGAATAACCGGGGGGGCACCGGGGAGCTGTTTTTT
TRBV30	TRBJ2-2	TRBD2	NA	CAWSGWGTSGTGELFF	TGTGCCTGGAGCGGCTGGGGGACTAGCGGCACCGGGGAGCTGTTTTTT
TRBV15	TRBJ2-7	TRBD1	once	CATGTGPYEQYF	TGTGCCACCGGGACAGGGCCCTACGAGCAGTACTTC
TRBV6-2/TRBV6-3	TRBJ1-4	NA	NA	CASSYGSGTHEKLFF	TGTGCCAGCAGTTACGGGAGCGGGACACATGAAAAACTGTTTTTT
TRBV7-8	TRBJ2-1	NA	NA	CASSTTGTPYNEQFF	TGTGCCAGCAGCACCACCGGGACTCCCTACAATGAGCAGTTCTTC
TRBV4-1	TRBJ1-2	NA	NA	CASSQALAAFYGYTF	TGCGCCAGCAGCCAAGCGTTAGCAGCCTTCTATGGCTACACCTTC
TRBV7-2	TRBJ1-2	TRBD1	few	CASSSPPTGNYGYTF	TGTGCCAGCAGCTCACCCCCGACAGGGAACTATGGCTACACCTTC
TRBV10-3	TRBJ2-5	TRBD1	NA	CAISGTGGGQTQYF	TGTGCCATCAGCGGGACAGGGGGCGGTCAGACCCAGTACTTC
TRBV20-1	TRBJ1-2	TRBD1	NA	CSARTGEGYTF	TGCAGTGCTAGGACAGGGGAAGGCTACACCTTC
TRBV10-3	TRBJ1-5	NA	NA	CAISVGDTENQPQHF	TGTGCCATCAGTGTCGGAGATACGGAGAATCAGCCCCAGCATTTT
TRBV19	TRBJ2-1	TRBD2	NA	CASSLTSGSFYDEQFF	TGTGCCAGTAGTCTAACTAGCGGGAGTTTTTACGATGAGCAGTTCTTC
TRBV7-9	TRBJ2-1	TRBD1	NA	CASSLTGGYNEQFF	TGTGCCAGCAGCTTGACAGGGGGGTACAATGAGCAGTTCTTC
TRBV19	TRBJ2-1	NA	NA	CASSTTHNEQFF	TGTGCCAGTAGTACAACACACAATGAGCAGTTCTTC
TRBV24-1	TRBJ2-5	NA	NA	CATSDGGQETQYF	TGTGCCACCAGTGATGGAGGGCAAGAGACCCAGTACTTC
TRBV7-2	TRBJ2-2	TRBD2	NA	CASRGTRAAGELFF	TGTGCCAGCAGAGGGACTAGAGCCGCCGGGGAGCTGTTTTTT
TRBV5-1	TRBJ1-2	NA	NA	CASSLEGRGSTYGYTF	TGCGCCAGCAGCTTGGAGGGCAGGGGAAGCACCTATGGCTACACCTTC
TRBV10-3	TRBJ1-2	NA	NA	CAISAGRNYGYTF	TGTGCCATCAGCGCTGGCAGAAACTATGGCTACACCTTC
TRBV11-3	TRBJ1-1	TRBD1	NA	CASSLSPWDRRNTEAFF	TGTGCCAGCAGCTTATCCCCCTGGGACAGAAGGAACACTGAAGCTTTCTTT
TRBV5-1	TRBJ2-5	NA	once	CASSLAAGPETQYF	TGCGCCAGCAGCTTGGCGGCGGGGCCAGAGACCCAGTACTTC
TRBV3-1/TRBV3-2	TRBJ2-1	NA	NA	CASSQGAGSNGEQFF	TGTGCCAGCAGCCAAGGGGCGGGATCAAATGGTGAGCAGTTCTTC
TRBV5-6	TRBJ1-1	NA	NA	CASSRDTEAFF	TGTGCCAGCAGCCGCGACACTGAAGCTTTCTTT
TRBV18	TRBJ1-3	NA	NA	CASSPEDPGFGNTIYF	TGTGCCAGCTCACCAGAAGACCCCGGGTTTGGAAACACCATATATTTT
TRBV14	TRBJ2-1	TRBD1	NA	CASSTRQGWSEQFF	TGTGCCAGCAGCACCCGACAGGGCTGGAGTGAGCAGTTCTTC
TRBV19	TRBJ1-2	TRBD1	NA	CASRRTGGGGYTF	TGTGCCAGTAGACGGACAGGGGGGGGTGGCTACACCTTC
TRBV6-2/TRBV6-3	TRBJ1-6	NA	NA	CASSTPPENSPLHF	TGTGCCAGCAGCACGCCGCCGGAGAATTCACCCCTCCACTTT
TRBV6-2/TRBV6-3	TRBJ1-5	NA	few	CASSYARLRGNQPQHF	TGTGCCAGCAGTTACGCTCGACTAAGGGGCAATCAGCCCCAGCATTTT
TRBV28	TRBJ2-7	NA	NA	CASRGGEYLSSYEQYF	TGTGCCAGCAGGGGTGGGGAGTACCTCAGCTCCTACGAGCAGTACTTC
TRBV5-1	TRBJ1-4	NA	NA	CASSTGSTNEKLFF	TGCGCCAGCAGTACAGGGTCAACTAATGAAAAACTGTTTTTT
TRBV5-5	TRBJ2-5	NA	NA	CASSISQGQTQYF	TGTGCCAGCAGTATTAGCCAGGGCCAGACCCAGTACTTC
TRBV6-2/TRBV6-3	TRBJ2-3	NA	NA	CASSYDGGSTDTQYF	TGTGCCAGCAGTTACGACGGCGGTAGCACAGATACGCAGTATTTT
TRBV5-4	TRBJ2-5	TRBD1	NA	CASSTSGTGQETQYF	TGTGCCAGCAGCACATCCGGGACAGGGCAAGAGACCCAGTACTTC
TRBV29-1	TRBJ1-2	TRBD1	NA	CSVVQGLGGYTF	TGCAGCGTTGTACAGGGGCTGGGTGGCTACACCTTC
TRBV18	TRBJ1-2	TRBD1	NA	CASSPVQGADYGYTF	TGTGCCAGCTCACCAGTACAGGGGGCTGACTATGGCTACACCTTC
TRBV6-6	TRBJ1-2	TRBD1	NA	CASRDKGQGRYSGYTF	TGTGCCAGCAGAGACAAGGGACAGGGCCGCTATAGCGGCTACACCTTC
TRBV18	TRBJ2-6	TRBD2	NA	CASSPLGPQGGISGANVLTF	TGTGCCAGCTCACCATTGGGACCCCAGGGAGGGATCTCTGGGGCCAACGTCCTGACTTTC
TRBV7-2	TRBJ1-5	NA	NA	CASSLQGGVSNQPQHF	TGTGCCAGCAGCTTGCAAGGGGGGGTTAGCAATCAGCCCCAGCATTTT
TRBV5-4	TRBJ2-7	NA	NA	CASSLGGEPYEQYF	TGTGCCAGCAGCTTGGGGGGGGAACCCTACGAGCAGTACTTC
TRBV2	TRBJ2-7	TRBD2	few	CASTPRVAGSYEQYF	TGTGCCAGCACCCCTAGGGTAGCGGGATCCTACGAGCAGTACTTC
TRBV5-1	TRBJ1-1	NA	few	CASSLTRAGRTEAFF	TGCGCCAGCAGCTTGACCCGCGCAGGTCGTACTGAAGCTTTCTTT
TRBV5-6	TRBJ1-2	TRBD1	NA	CASSPRRGQGHYGYTF	TGTGCCAGCAGCCCTCGACGAGGACAGGGCCACTATGGCTACACCTTC
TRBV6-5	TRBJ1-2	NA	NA	CASSYHGEIYGYTF	TGTGCCAGCAGTTACCACGGGGAGATCTATGGCTACACCTTC
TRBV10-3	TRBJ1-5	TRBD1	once	CAISSAGGGFQPQHF	TGTGCCATCAGCTCGGCAGGGGGCGGTTTTCAGCCCCAGCATTTT
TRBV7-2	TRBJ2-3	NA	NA	CASSLGGATRTHTQYF	TGTGCCAGCAGCTTAGGGGGAGCGACTAGGACGCATACGCAGTATTTT
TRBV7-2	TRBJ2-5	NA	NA	CASSLTRETQYF	TGTGCCAGCAGCTTAACTAGGGAGACCCAGTACTTC
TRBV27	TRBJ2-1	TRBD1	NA	CASSSRDRALIEQFF	TGTGCCAGCAGTTCTCGGGACAGGGCCCTTATTGAGCAGTTCTTC
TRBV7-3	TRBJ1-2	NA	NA	CASSSPGAGYTF	TGTGCCAGCAGCTCCCCAGGGGCTGGCTACACCTTC
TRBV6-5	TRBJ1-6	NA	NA	CAIRAGYNSPLHF	TGTGCCATAAGGGCAGGGTACAATTCACCCCTCCACTTT
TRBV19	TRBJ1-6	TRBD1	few	CASRDDRGNSPLHF	TGTGCCAGTAGGGACGACAGGGGTAATTCACCCCTCCACTTT
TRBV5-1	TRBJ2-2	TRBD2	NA	CASSWGGAGTGELFF	TGCGCCAGCAGCTGGGGAGGGGCTGGCACCGGGGAGCTGTTTTTT
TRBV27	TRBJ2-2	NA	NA	CASSFLRLAGELFF	TGTGCCAGCAGTTTCCTTAGATTGGCCGGGGAGCTGTTTTTT